The 19 T cell receptor beta chains below all came from one sample that was sequenced in a study of blood T cell repertoires in COVID-19. Produced via immunoSEQ multiplex PCR; TCRdb's table is partial and in-frame only. The sample has around 300,000 clones, 75% to 90% seen once; the top ten hold less than 3%. The sample taken for sequencing was peripheral blood. The receptors shown here come from a woman aged 25-40 years with active or convalescent COVID-19.

This clone appeared once. V is TRBV7-8 and J is TRBJ1-5; D is ambiguous. Between the trimmed V and J ends, which lost 8 bases and 4 bases, there was a span of 21 bases. This CDR3 has 16 amino acids. CDR1 is SGHVS and CDR2 is FQNEAQ in the germline V gene. CDR3 amino acids: CASAQSGSQRNQPQHF. The CDR3 DNA reads TGTGCCAGCGCACAGTCGGGGAGTCAACGAAATCAGCCCCAGCATTTT.

This clone has just one count. V gene TRBV4-3 combines with J gene TRBJ2-3; maybe TRBD2 (7 bases). With 0 bases removed from V and 6 bases from J, the gap between germline ends came to 10 bases. Germline CDR1 and CDR2: LGHNA and YSLEER. The CDR3 contains 14 residues. The CDR3 DNA is TGCGCCAGCAGCCAAGATGGGGGGGGCGATACGCAGTATTTT. This sequence encodes CASSQDGGGDTQYF.

The chain recombines TRBV5-6 with TRBJ1-2, with 7 bases aligning to TRBD1. Germline loops: CDR1 SGHDT, CDR2 YYEEEE. The CDR3 sequence is 12 residues long. V shed 3 bases, J shed 11 bases, and the junction held 7 bases outside the gene matches. The CDR3 DNA reads TGTGCCAGCAGCTCCGGACAGGCGGTTTACACCTTC. Its translation is CASSSGQAVYTF.

In its sample, this clone was seen once. The chain combines TRBV19 with TRBJ2-1; D unresolved. V was cut by 5 bases and J by 9 bases, with 14 bases left in between. This CDR3 has 13 amino acids. CDR1 and CDR2 (germline): LNHDA, SQIVND (reference sequence). CDR3 sequence: CASSDYVDTEQFF. CDR3 DNA: TGTGCCAGTAGTGATTACGTTGACACTGAGCAGTTCTTC.

For this clone: The conserved phenylalanine or tryptophan normally closing the CDR3 is absent here, so this likely arose from a read error. No DNA is shown, since the ends of the CDR3 on it are uncertain; the CDR3 is the one TCRdb lists. CDR3 amino acids: CASSQEGGTGATL. The chain carries TRBV4-3 and TRBJ1-2; TRBD1 is taken as the D call from the table, unchecked against the DNA. Inclusive of both ends, the CDR3 amounts to 13 amino acids. The germline V gene has CDR1 LGHNA and CDR2 YSLEER.

The CDR3 sequence: CASAVEARRPQHF. In DNA form, the CDR3 reads TGTGCCAGCGCTGTAGAGGCCCGGAGGCCCCAGCATTTT. The chain joins TRBV19 to TRBJ1-5; D unclear. Germline V lookup: CDR1 LNHDA, CDR2 SQIVND (reference sequence). CDR3 length: 13 amino acids. The V end lost 9 bases, the J end lost 9 bases, and 18 bases lay between the germline ends.

The table lists this clone with a few counts. V usage is TRBV5-5 and J usage is TRBJ1-5; D is possibly TRBD1 (5 bases). The CDR3 is 16 amino acids. With 0 bases removed from V and 3 bases from J, the gap between germline ends came to 13 bases. Germline V gives CDR1 SGHKS, CDR2 YYEKEE (reference sequence). This CDR3 reads CASSLAAGYHNQPQHF. CDR3 nucleotide sequence: TGTGCCAGCAGCTTGGCCGCAGGGTATCACAATCAGCCCCAGCATTTT.

Concerning this clone: At one boundary the junction diverges from the germline segment, which might be a read error. J is TRBJ2-5 and V is TRBV6-6; 7 bases match TRBD2. This CDR3 region has 13 residues. CDR1 and CDR2 from the germline V gene are MNHNY and SVGAGI (reference sequence). Written as DNA, the CDR3 is TGTGCCGGCAGCTCTGGGGGGGGAGAGACCCAGTACTTC. It encodes CAGSSGGGETQYF.

This chain links TRBV10-2 with TRBJ2-1; 12 positions match TRBD2. The V segment lost 4 bases and the J segment 4 bases; nucleotides outside the gene matches: 8. CDR3 size: 17 residues. Germline V gene lookup returns CDR1 WSHSY and CDR2 SAAADI. CDR3 DNA: TGCGCCAGCAGTGTGGCTAGCGGGGGGGCGGCATACAATGAGCAGTTCTTC. It translates to CASSVASGGAAYNEQFF.

With regard to this clone: This specimen includes other DNA sequences encoding the same CDR3. The V gene is TRBV19, the J gene TRBJ1-1, with D tentatively TRBD1 (5 bases). The CDR3 has 13 residues. V gave up 1 base and J gave up 3 bases, with 6 bases separating them. CDR1 and CDR2 from the germline V gene are LNHDA and SQIVND (reference sequence). The CDR3 loop is CASSIAGDTEAFF. The CDR3 bases are TGTGCCAGTAGTATAGCGGGGGACACTGAAGCTTTCTTT. Filled out from reference TRBV19 and TRBJ1-1, the complete variable domain reads DGGITQSPKYLFRKEGQNVTLSCEQNLNHDAMYWYRQDPGQGLRLIYYSQIVNDFQKGDIAEGYSVSREKKESFPLTVTSAQKNPTAFYLCASSIAGDTEAFFGQGTRLTVV.

The V gene is TRBV28, the J gene TRBJ1-5, with a possible D match to TRBD1 (5 bases). The germline V and J ends were trimmed by 5 bases and 2 bases, with 7 bases remaining between them. Germline CDR1 and CDR2: MDHEN and SYDVKM. This CDR3 is 13 amino acids long. The CDR3 sequence is CASSGGGNQPQHF. In DNA, the CDR3 is TGTGCCAGCAGTGGGGGGGGCAATCAGCCCCAGCATTTT.

This chain joins TRBV9 and TRBJ2-7; 7 bases match TRBD2. The J segment lost 1 base and the V segment lost 0 bases, leaving 1 base of the junction unmatched. From germline, CDR1 is SGDLS and CDR2 YYNGEE. The CDR3 consists of 14 residues. CDR3 DNA: TGTGCCAGCAGCGTAGACGGGGGGTCCTACGAGCAGTACTTC. Translation gives CASSVDGGSYEQYF. The entire variable domain, with the rest obtained from reference TRBV9 and TRBJ2-7, is as follows: DSGVTQTPKHLITATGQRVTLRCSPRSGDLSVYWYQQSLDQGLQFLIQYYNGEERAKGNILERFSAQQFPDLHSELNLSSLELGDSALYFCASSVDGGSYEQYFGPGTRLTVT.

This sequence joins TRBV3-1 (or the pseudogene TRBV3-2) and TRBJ1-2, with D possibly TRBD1 on 5 matching bases. Per germline, CDR1 LGHDT and CDR2 YNNKEL (reference sequence). This CDR3 comprises 15 residues. Trimming shortened V by 1 base and J by 7 bases, and 16 bases separated the two germline ends. The CDR3 is CASSQVIMGGTGYTF. As DNA, the CDR3 is TGTGCCAGCAGCCAAGTAATTATGGGGGGGACTGGCTACACCTTC.

The chain uses TRBV7-9 and TRBJ1-1; D uncertain. CDR1 is SEHNR and CDR2 is FQNEAQ in the germline V gene (reference sequence). The CDR3 extends over 13 amino acids. Trimming took off 3 bases at V and 0 bases at J, with 5 bases between the two ends. CDR3 coding DNA: TGTGCCAGCAGCTTGCAGGTGAACACTGAAGCTTTCTTT. The encoded protein is CASSLQVNTEAFF.

The chain employs TRBV19 and TRBJ1-2; D might be TRBD1 (5 bases). In germline, CDR1 is LNHDA, CDR2 SQIVND (reference sequence). V dropped 6 bases and J dropped 8 bases, with 10 bases sitting between them. This CDR3 is 11 amino acids long. The CDR3 loop reads CASRERQGYTF. The CDR3, as DNA: TGTGCCAGTAGAGAGAGACAGGGCTACACCTTC.

The table lists this clone with a count of one. This chain links TRBV7-3 with TRBJ1-3; 8 positions agree with TRBD1. The trim removed 3 bases at V and 4 bases at J, leaving 8 bases unmatched. The CDR3 covers 16 residues. CDR1 and CDR2 from the germline V gene are SGHTA and FQGTGA. In nucleotides, the CDR3 is TGTGCCAGCAGCTTCGGGGGGACAGGCCGGGGAAACACCATATATTTT. Residues: CASSFGGTGRGNTIYF.

The chain links TRBV19 to TRBJ2-5, with D unresolved. Germline-derived CDR1 and CDR2 are LNHDA and SQIVND (reference sequence). Trimming shortened V by 5 bases and J by 1 base, and 8 bases separated the two germline ends. This CDR3 is built from 13 residues. The CDR3 nucleotides read TGTGCCAGTAGTGGGCAGACCCAAGAGACCCAGTACTTC. It specifies CASSGQTQETQYF.

The chain carries TRBV18 and TRBJ1-4; D is ambiguous. With 5 bases removed from V and 5 bases from J, the gap between germline ends came to 24 bases. From germline, CDR1 is KGHSH and CDR2 LQKENI. The CDR3 spans 18 residues. CDR3 bases: TGTGCCAGCTCATACCGCCGGCCCCCAGAGGGTAAAAATGAAAAACTGTTTTTT. Translation gives CASSYRRPPEGKNEKLFF. Drawing the rest from reference TRBV18 and TRBJ1-4, the complete variable domain is NAGVMQNPRHLVRRRGQEARLRCSPMKGHSHVYWYRQLPEEGLKFMVYLQKENIIDESGMPKERFSAEFPKEGPSILRIQQVVRGDSAAYFCASSYRRPPEGKNEKLFFGSGTQLSVL.

The chain is built from TRBV7-8 and TRBJ2-1; D remains unclear. Germline V gives CDR1 SGHVS, CDR2 FQNEAQ. With 5 bases removed from V and 8 bases from J, the gap between germline ends came to 13 bases. The CDR3 is made up of 13 amino acids. This CDR3 reads CASSLPVLDEQFF. In DNA form, the CDR3 reads TGTGCCAGCAGCCTCCCGGTCTTGGATGAGCAGTTCTTC.